Presented here are 31 T cell receptor beta chains from one specimen sequenced in a study of T cells in Graves' hyperthyroidism and ophthalmopathy. Authors of the study amplified TCR beta CDR3 regions from RNA transcripts. First-round RT-PCR of the TCR CDR3 relied on the HTBI primer set. MiXCR, run by TCRdb on the multiplex PCR reads, gives a single entry per CDR3 protein. Altogether hundreds of thousands of distinct CDR3 sequences are present, 15% to 20% being singletons, with the ten largest covering around 19%. Material: blood. The receptors shown here come from a woman under 30 with Graves' hyperthyroidism.

This clonotype was seen repeatedly, ten times or more. V gene TRBV4-1 combines with J gene TRBJ2-1; TRBD1 aligns across 7 bases. The CDR3 is made up of 15 amino acids. V dropped 0 bases and J dropped 4; count of bases not matched to a gene: 3. Per germline, CDR1 MGHRA and CDR2 YSYEKL. The CDR3 sequence is CASSQEWTGYNEQFF. CDR3 nucleotides: TGCGCCAGCAGCCAAGAATGGACAGGTTACAATGAGCAGTTCTTC.

This clonotype was detected ten times or more. DNA for the CDR3: TGTGCCAGCAGCTTTAGCGGGAGTATGGGAAATGAGCAGTTCTTC. Its translation is CASSFSGSMGNEQFF. This chain uses TRBV7-2 with TRBJ2-1; 9 nucleotides match TRBD2. V shed 3 bases and J 7 bases; nucleotides not matched to a gene: 7. Germline assignment: CDR1 SGHTA and CDR2 FQGNSA. The CDR3 has 15 amino acids.

This clonotype was recorded a few times. The chain combines TRBV12-3 or TRBV12-4 with TRBJ2-1; the match to TRBD2 covers 7 bases. This CDR3 is 15 amino acids long. The junction had 9 bases not matched to a gene; V was cut back by 5 bases and J by 5 bases. The CDR3 reads CASSPTGGSNNEQFF. The CDR3 DNA sequence: TGTGCCAGCAGTCCCACGGGCGGGAGTAACAATGAGCAGTTCTTC.

This clonotype was observed a handful of times. Written as DNA, the CDR3 is TGTGCCACCACACAGACTAGCAGCCCGCAAGAGACCCAGTACTTC. This gives the protein CATTQTSSPQETQYF. The J gene is TRBJ2-5, the V gene TRBV15; 7 bases fit TRBD2. Germline V gene lookup returns CDR1 LNHNV and CDR2 YYDKDF (reference sequence). The CDR3 loop spans 15 amino acids. V was clipped by 7 bases and J by 2 bases; unmatched bases: 10.

This clonotype was recorded a few times. The rearrangement joins TRBV7-9 to TRBJ1-6; 7 nucleotides match TRBD1. The J segment lost 3 bases and the V segment lost 4 bases, leaving 0 bases of the junction unmatched. The CDR3 length is 14 residues. Germline V CDR1 and CDR2: SEHNR, FQNEAQ (reference sequence). The CDR3 sequence: CASSWDSYNSPLHF. CDR3 nucleotide sequence: TGTGCCAGCAGCTGGGACAGCTATAATTCACCCCTCCACTTT.

J is TRBJ2-3 and V is TRBV9; D unclear. Germline CDR1 is SGDLS and CDR2 is YYNGEE. The CDR3 consists of 14 residues. The V end was cut by 0 bases, the J end by 4 bases, with 9 bases between. The CDR3 DNA reads TGTGCCAGCAGCGTAGCTAGGTCCGCAGATACGCAGTATTTT. Protein sequence: CASSVARSADTQYF.

The chain links TRBV7-2 to TRBJ1-3; D gene unclear. The CDR3 sequence is 17 residues long. Germline CDR1 and CDR2: SGHTA and FQGNSA. V lost 1 base to trimming and J lost 0 bases, with 13 bases between them. The CDR3 DNA sequence: TGTGCCAGCAGCTTAGATTTTCCGGAGCCCTCTGGAAACACCATATATTTT. As protein: CASSLDFPEPSGNTIYF.

This clonotype was seen many times. The chain has TRBV20-1 and TRBJ1-6; a possible D gene is TRBD1 (5 bases). The V gene's germline CDR1 is DFQATT and CDR2 SNEGSKA (reference sequence). With 6 bases removed from V and 4 bases from J, the gap between germline ends came to 16 bases. This CDR3 has 15 amino acids. The CDR3 here is CSASRGLDYNSPLHF. DNA of the CDR3: TGCAGTGCCAGCCGGGGACTGGATTATAATTCACCCCTCCACTTT.

The chain has TRBV4-1 and TRBJ1-6; weak D call: TRBD1 (6 bases). CDR3 length: 12 residues. The germline V and J ends were trimmed by 4 bases and 10 bases, with 8 bases remaining between them. Germline V gene sequence: CDR1 MGHRA, CDR2 YSYEKL. In DNA form, the CDR3 reads TGCGCCAGCAGCCGCGGACAGTCACCCCTCCACTTT. It is translated as CASSRGQSPLHF.

The rearrangement links TRBV19 to TRBJ1-6, with a weak D call TRBD1 (6 bases). CDR3 length: 18 amino acids. V lost 6 bases to trimming and J lost 1 base, with 19 bases between them. Per germline, CDR1 LNHDA and CDR2 SQIVND (reference sequence). The CDR3 bases are TGTGCCAGTAGCAGGACAGAGCCGCGTTCTTCCTATAATTCACCCCTCCACTTT. Translated, it gives CASSRTEPRSSYNSPLHF.

Notes on this clonotype: Its ends do not fully match the called genes, so a read error is possible. The chain uses TRBV20-1 and TRBJ2-1; D may match TRBD1 or TRBD2 (6 bases each). CDR1 DFQATT and CDR2 SNEGSKA come from the germline V gene (reference sequence). The CDR3 consists of 16 residues. CDR3 amino acids: CSARDSARGVYNEQLF. Here the CDR3 DNA reads TGCAGTGCTAGAGATTCGGCTAGGGGGGTCTACAATGAGCAGCTCTTC.

This clonotype was counted many times. The chain joins TRBV12-3 or TRBV12-4 to TRBJ2-1; TRBD2 agrees at 11 bases. Trimming took 8 bases from V and 6 from J; bases not matched to a gene: 6. The CDR3 is made up of 14 amino acids. For the CDR3, the DNA is TGTGCCAGCCACATAGCGGGAGGGTCCAATGAGCAGTTCTTC. Translated: CASHIAGGSNEQFF.

At least ten counts were recorded for this clonotype. This chain uses TRBV20-1 with TRBJ2-7, with a tentative D call TRBD2 (6 bases). Looked up from germline, CDR1 is DFQATT and CDR2 is SNEGSKA (reference sequence). There are 15 residues in the CDR3. Trimming shortened V by 5 bases and J by 0 bases, and 17 bases separated the two germline ends. The CDR3 coding sequence is TGCAGTGCTGAAGAAAGGACTACCAGCTCCTACGAGCAGTACTTC. Residues: CSAEERTTSSYEQYF.

Ten or more counts support this clonotype. The rearrangement links TRBV12-3 or TRBV12-4 to TRBJ1-5; tentatively, D is TRBD1 (5 bases). The CDR3 contains 15 residues. The V and J ends lost 6 bases and 3 bases respectively, with 15 bases between them. CDR3 bases: TGTGCCAGCAGCTCAGGGTATGGGCTCAATCAGCCCCAGCATTTT. This codes for CASSSGYGLNQPQHF.

This clonotype was recorded at least ten times. The J gene is TRBJ2-7, the V gene TRBV20-1; D not resolved. This CDR3 spans 12 amino acids. The V gene's germline CDR1 is DFQATT and CDR2 SNEGSKA (reference sequence). Deletions cut 3 bases from V and 2 bases from J, with 8 bases between. CDR3 protein: CSASAEPYEQYF. Written as DNA, the CDR3 is TGCAGTGCTAGTGCTGAGCCCTACGAGCAGTACTTC.

This clonotype has a count of ten or more. This sequence joins TRBV11-2 and TRBJ2-3; no definite D call. Germline V gene data show CDR1 as SGHAT and CDR2 as FQNNGV. The ends were cut back, 6 bases at V and 1 base at J, with 11 bases in the middle. This CDR3 contains 14 residues. The CDR3 here is CASSDYRRTDTQYF. In nucleotides, the CDR3 is TGTGCCAGCAGTGATTACAGACGCACAGATACGCAGTATTTT.

In this sample, this clonotype turned up a few times. The rearrangement joins TRBV7-2 to TRBJ2-7, with D perhaps TRBD2 (6 bases). Germline lookup yields CDR1 SGHTA and CDR2 FQGNSA. Trimming pared 5 bases from V and 3 bases from J, leaving 11 bases between. The CDR3 is made up of 13 amino acids. DNA of the CDR3: TGTGCCAGCAGCCGCGGGGTGCTCTACGAGCAGTACTTC. Amino acids: CASSRGVLYEQYF.

The sample holds many counts of this clonotype. The chain combines TRBV7-2 with TRBJ2-7, with 8 bases fitting TRBD2. The CDR3 consists of 15 residues. The V gene end was trimmed by 5 bases and the J gene end by 0 bases; junction bases not matched to a gene: 6. Germline V gene data show CDR1 as SGHTA and CDR2 as FQGNSA. The DNA of the CDR3 is TGTGCCAGCAGCGGGACCCGGGGGGGCTCCTACGAGCAGTACTTC. This encodes CASSGTRGGSYEQYF.

The DNA for the CDR3 is TGCAGTGCCGGACTAGCGGGCGAGGACAATGAGCAGTTCTTC. This sequence encodes CSAGLAGEDNEQFF. The chain employs TRBV20-1 and TRBJ2-1; TRBD2 matches at 11 bases. V lost 6 bases, J lost 5 bases, and 6 bases stayed unmatched. Germline loops: CDR1 DFQATT, CDR2 SNEGSKA (reference sequence). This CDR3 spans 14 amino acids.

The rearrangement joins TRBV4-3 to TRBJ2-5, with a possible D match to TRBD1 (6 bases). CDR1 is LGHNA and CDR2 is YSLEER in the germline V gene. V gave up 1 base and J gave up 5 bases, with 17 bases separating them. The CDR3 is 16 amino acids. The CDR3 loop reads CASSQAGHAKGETQYF. The CDR3 DNA reads as TGCGCCAGCAGCCAAGCGGGACACGCTAAGGGGGAGACCCAGTACTTC.

The CDR3 nucleotides are TGTGCCAGCTCACCAGATGGGGCATTTTCCGCCCCCAATGAGCAGTTCTTC. Encoded protein: CASSPDGAFSAPNEQFF. This chain connects TRBV18 to TRBJ2-1; possible D gene TRBD1, 5 bases. V lost 2 bases to trimming and J lost 6 bases, with 20 bases between them. CDR1 is KGHSH and CDR2 is LQKENI in the germline V gene. The CDR3 totals 17 residues. Supplemented by reference TRBV18 and TRBJ2-1, the full variable domain reads NAGVMQNPRHLVRRRGQEARLRCSPMKGHSHVYWYRQLPEEGLKFMVYLQKENIIDESGMPKERFSAEFPKEGPSILRIQQVVRGDSAAYFCASSPDGAFSAPNEQFFGPGTRLTVL.

The V call is TRBV18, the J call TRBJ2-1, with unresolved D. Trimming stripped 2 bases from V and 9 bases from J, with 14 bases between. Germline V gene sequence: CDR1 KGHSH, CDR2 LQKENI. CDR3 length: 14 amino acids. The CDR3 DNA sequence: TGTGCCAGCTCACCAACCTGGGAAGTGGGTGAGCAGTTCTTC. It codes for CASSPTWEVGEQFF.

This clonotype was detected many times. The rearrangement joins TRBV6-1 to TRBJ1-6; D is possibly TRBD1 (5 bases). V lost 8 bases and J 14 bases, leaving 13 bases between the germline ends. Germline CDR1 is MNHNS and CDR2 is SASEGT. There are 11 residues in the CDR3. The CDR3 reads CASGGGAALHF. The CDR3 region has the DNA TGTGCCAGCGGGGGTGGGGCGGCCCTCCACTTT.

J is TRBJ2-7 and V is TRBV18; perhaps TRBD2 as D (6 bases). From germline, CDR1 is KGHSH and CDR2 LQKENI. Trimming stripped 2 bases from V and 7 bases from J, with 15 bases between. The CDR3 sequence is 14 residues long. Written as DNA, the CDR3 is TGTGCCAGCTCACCAGGGGCAGCGCGGGGTGAGCAGTACTTC. Amino acids: CASSPGAARGEQYF.

This chain uses TRBV10-3 with TRBJ2-5; possible D gene TRBD1, 6 bases. CDR1 is ENHRY and CDR2 is SYGVKD in the germline V gene. The CDR3 spans 13 residues. Trimming shortened V by 5 bases and J by 6 bases, and 13 bases separated the two germline ends. In nucleotides, the CDR3 is TGTGCCATCAGTCCACAGGGACGGAAGACCCAGTACTTC. This gives the protein CAISPQGRKTQYF.

This sequence joins TRBV19 and TRBJ1-2; the match to TRBD1 covers 8 bases. With 4 bases clipped from V and 7 bases from J, the junction kept 11 bases outside the gene matches. This CDR3 contains 15 residues. CDR1 is LNHDA and CDR2 is SQIVND in the germline V gene (reference sequence). This CDR3 is CASSTSGTGRGGYTF. The CDR3 DNA reads TGTGCCAGTAGTACGTCAGGGACAGGCCGGGGTGGCTACACCTTC.

The table lists this clonotype with a few counts. The rearrangement links TRBV5-1 to TRBJ1-2, with D possibly TRBD1 on 6 matching bases. The length of the CDR3 is 14 residues. The V gene lost 0 bases and the J gene lost 8 bases, with 14 bases spanning the gap. CDR1 is SGHRS, CDR2 YFSETQ, per germline. The CDR3 DNA sequence: TGCGCCAGCAGCTTGGGACGAGGGGGAGAAGGCTACACCTTC. Encoded protein: CASSLGRGGEGYTF.

The rearrangement joins TRBV9 to TRBJ1-5; 10 bases fit TRBD1. V dropped 2 bases and J dropped 7; count of bases not matched to a gene: 3. The germline gives CDR1 SGDLS, CDR2 YYNGEE. This CDR3 contains 14 residues. CDR3 DNA sequence: TGTGCCAGCAGCGTGACAGGGGGCGGACAGCCCCAGCATTTT. Protein product: CASSVTGGGQPQHF.

The sample holds many counts of this clonotype. The V and J genes are TRBV12-5 and TRBJ1-1; D is unresolved. Trimming took off 7 bases at V and 0 bases at J, with 9 bases between the two ends. The CDR3 spans 13 residues. Per germline, CDR1 LGHNT and CDR2 FRNRAP. Here the CDR3 DNA reads TGTGCTAGTGCCCTCCATCTGAACACTGAAGCTTTCTTT. Protein product: CASALHLNTEAFF.

In this sample, this clonotype turned up many times. J is TRBJ1-6 and V is TRBV18; 8 nucleotides line up with TRBD1. V dropped 3 bases and J dropped 9; count of bases not matched to a gene: 4. Germline loops: CDR1 KGHSH, CDR2 LQKENI. The CDR3 is 14 amino acids. For the CDR3, the DNA is TGTGCCAGCTCACCGACAGGGGTCTCTTCACCCCTCCACTTT. Translation gives CASSPTGVSSPLHF.

The chain carries TRBV28 and TRBJ2-7; no reliable D call. CDR3 length: 11 amino acids. Trimming left V 5 bases short and J 5 bases short, with 7 bases between. From germline, CDR1 is MDHEN and CDR2 SYDVKM. As DNA, the CDR3 is TGTGCCAGCAGTCCCCGGGACGAGCAGTACTTC. Its translation is CASSPRDEQYF.